Presented here are 16 T cell receptor beta chains from one specimen sequenced in a study of CD8 T cell repertoires and HIV-1 epitope variants. Their target antigens are unknown. The data were produced by immunoSEQ multiplex PCR, yet TCRdb's version contains in-frame clones alone and is incomplete. Of about 5,400 clones listed, around three fifths were seen once; the top ten hold less than 45%. The sequenced sample was cultured CD8+ T cells derived from PBMCs. The receptors come from a male donor with HIV.

J is TRBJ2-2 and V is TRBV19, with D perhaps being TRBD1 or TRBD2 (5 bases each). The CDR3 runs 13 residues. Germline V lookup: CDR1 LNHDA, CDR2 SQIVND (reference sequence). V dropped 10 bases and J dropped 5 bases, with 14 bases sitting between them. The CDR3 spells CATTGTGTGELFF. As DNA, the CDR3 is TGTGCCACCACCGGGACCGGGACCGGGGAGCTGTTTTTT.

This chain links TRBV5-1 with TRBJ2-5; no clear D. The J call is in doubt because the DNA end fits TRBJ2-7 better. This CDR3 spans 15 amino acids. Germline loops: CDR1 SGHRS, CDR2 YFSETQ. This CDR3 reads CASSLEVVSSYEQYF. The CDR3 DNA is TGCGCCAGCAGCTTGGAGGTCGTTTCCTCCTACGAGCAGTACTTC.

The chain has TRBV7-9 and TRBJ2-1, with D unresolved. Germline V gives CDR1 SEHNR, CDR2 FQNEAQ (reference sequence). V was cut by 2 bases and J by 6 bases, with 11 bases left in between. The CDR3 is 14 amino acids. CDR3 amino acids: CASSLLGPGNEQFF. In nucleotides, the CDR3 is TGTGCCAGCAGCTTACTTGGACCCGGCAATGAGCAGTTCTTC.

This chain connects TRBV5-6 to TRBJ2-7; possibly TRBD1 for D (5 bases). The CDR3 contains 17 residues. V lost 4 bases and J 5 bases, leaving 25 bases between the germline ends. The germline V gene has CDR1 SGHDT and CDR2 YYEEEE. CDR3 in DNA: TGTGCCAGCAGCCGGTGGGGCGGTAAGGAGAAGGCGAACGAGCAGTACTTC. Translated, it gives CASSRWGGKEKANEQYF.

Sample share makes this clone large. The chain combines TRBV13 with TRBJ1-3; 7 bases are a match to TRBD1. The J segment lost 5 bases and the V segment lost 5 bases, leaving 9 bases of the junction unmatched. The germline V gene encodes CDR1 PRHDT and CDR2 FYEKMQ (reference sequence). There are 15 residues in the CDR3. CDR3 bases: TGTGCCAGCAGCCCTGACAGGGACGGGCGAAACACCATATATTTT. Translating gives CASSPDRDGRNTIYF.

The V and J genes are TRBV6-1 and TRBJ2-7, with D perhaps TRBD1 (6 bases). Germline V lookup: CDR1 MNHNS, CDR2 SASEGT. The length of the CDR3 is 15 residues. Between the trimmed V and J ends, which lost 5 bases and 3 bases, there was a span of 17 bases. The CDR3 sequence is CASSTEQGYRYEQYF. The CDR3 nucleotides are TGTGCCAGCAGTACCGAACAGGGATATCGCTACGAGCAGTACTTC.

The chain has TRBV7-9 and TRBJ2-3, with TRBD1 identical over 7 bases. The junction had 12 bases not matched to a gene; V was cut back by 5 bases and J by 4 bases. CDR1 is SEHNR, CDR2 FQNEAQ, per germline (reference sequence). The CDR3 has 16 residues. The CDR3 spells CASSPGRGGESDTQYF. CDR3 coding DNA: TGTGCCAGCAGCCCAGGTAGAGGGGGCGAATCAGATACGCAGTATTTT.

V is TRBV2 and J is TRBJ2-5, with 9 bases that match TRBD2. Germline V gene data show CDR1 as SNHLY and CDR2 as FYNNEI. CDR3 length: 14 amino acids. After removal of 3 bases from V and 6 bases from J, the junction contained 5 bases not matched to a gene. The CDR3 nucleotides are TGTGCCAGCAGTGAGGATAGCGGGGGTAAGACCCAGTACTTC. This codes for CASSEDSGGKTQYF.

This clone was observed a handful of times. The chain carries TRBV19 and TRBJ1-1; 8 bases line up with TRBD1. Trimming took 6 bases from V and 1 from J; bases not matched to a gene: 4. Germline CDR1 is LNHDA and CDR2 is SQIVND (reference sequence). CDR3 length: 14 amino acids. DNA of the CDR3: TGTGCCAGTAGGACAGGGGTGCGGAACACTGAAGCTTTCTTT. Protein product: CASRTGVRNTEAFF.

J is TRBJ2-7 and V is TRBV28; 8 bases align to TRBD2. Germline CDR1 reads MDHEN; CDR2 reads SYDVKM. The CDR3 length is 15 residues. J was trimmed by 5 bases and V by 3 bases; bases with no gene match: 9. For the CDR3, the DNA is TGTGCCAGCAGTTTTCTCGGGGGGGTGGGCCACGAGCAGTACTTC. It translates to CASSFLGGVGHEQYF.

The chain links TRBV28 to TRBJ2-7, with D maybe TRBD2 (6 bases). The CDR3 loop spans 14 amino acids. Trimming shortened V by 10 bases and J by 1 base, and 17 bases separated the two germline ends. Germline CDR1 reads MDHEN; CDR2 reads SYDVKM. The CDR3: CATLSMGLSYEQYF. Written as DNA, the CDR3 is TGTGCCACCCTCTCGATGGGACTGTCCTACGAGCAGTACTTC.

The rearrangement links TRBV19 to TRBJ2-7; 11 bases are shared with TRBD1. Germline CDR1 and CDR2: LNHDA and SQIVND (reference sequence). Unmatched junction bases numbered 12, after V lost 5 bases and J lost 3 bases. The CDR3 covers 17 residues. CDR3 region: CASSPRWGQGVDYEQYF. The CDR3 DNA reads as TGTGCCAGTAGTCCCCGGTGGGGACAGGGGGTAGACTACGAGCAGTACTTC.

This clone has only a few counts. The CDR3 spells CASSTHPGQGGLAAFSYEQYF. CDR3 nucleotides: TGTGCCAGCAGTACTCACCCGGGACAGGGGGGACTAGCGGCCTTCTCCTACGAGCAGTACTTC. The rearrangement links TRBV28 to TRBJ2-7; D tentatively reads TRBD1 or TRBD2 (11 bases each). Germline CDR1 MDHEN, CDR2 SYDVKM. V gave up 5 bases and J gave up 0 bases, with 32 bases separating them. The CDR3 has 21 amino acids.

A few counts support this clone. This chain joins TRBV11-2 and TRBJ1-5; D gene ambiguous. V dropped 3 bases and J dropped 2 bases, with 14 bases sitting between them. This CDR3 has 16 amino acids. Germline assignment: CDR1 SGHAT and CDR2 FQNNGV. CDR3 amino acids: CASSLHGPDGNQPQHF. The CDR3 coding sequence is TGTGCCAGCAGCTTGCACGGGCCCGACGGCAATCAGCCCCAGCATTTT.

This clone has only a few counts. V and J are TRBV29-1 and TRBJ2-7; D is unclear. This CDR3 is built from 10 residues. Germline CDR1 reads SQVTM; CDR2 reads ANQGSEA. Trimming took off 4 bases at V and 5 bases at J, with 6 bases between the two ends. The CDR3 DNA follows: TGCAGCGTTGGAGAGGACGAGCAGTACTTC. As protein: CSVGEDEQYF.

This clone has just a few counts. This rearrangement joins TRBV14 to TRBJ2-3; 9 bases match TRBD1. The ends lost 0 bases at V and 2 bases at J; junction bases unmatched: 9. This CDR3 has 18 residues. Germline CDR1 reads SGHDN; CDR2 reads FVKESK. CDR3 nucleotide sequence: TGTGCCAGCAGCCAAGATTCCGGGACAGGGACTTACACAGATACGCAGTATTTT. Translating gives CASSQDSGTGTYTDTQYF.